Sequencing of this T cell receptor beta chain was carried out in a study of blood T cell repertoires in COVID-19. The wider study: COVID-19 samples from acute and convalescent phases originated in the United States, Italy and Spain. PBMCs, B-cell-depleted T cells, or T cells were the source of the cDNA or gDNA that made up the material.

TCRdb's table, derived via immunoSEQ multiplex PCR, lists solely in-frame clones and lacks some. The sample gives about 83,000 clones, 86% of which show up once; under 8.5% is in the top ten. The source is a man over 45 with active COVID-19. Sequencing was performed on peripheral blood.

As DNA, the CDR3 is TGTGCCAGCAGGGACAGGGTCCATGGCTACACCTTC. Amino acid sequence: CASRDRVHGYTF. The chain employs TRBV12-3 or TRBV12-4 and TRBJ1-2; TRBD1 agrees at 8 bases. The length of the CDR3 is 12 residues. The V segment lost 6 bases and the J segment 6 bases; nucleotides outside the gene matches: 3.